A selection of T cell receptor beta chains follows, all from one sample in a study of neurological immune-mediated disorders. TCRdb independently ran MiXCR on the 5' RACE reads; one entry per CDR3 protein. The sample includes some 78,000 distinct CDR3 sequences, about 5.5% of them seen just once. Material for sequencing was PBMCs. These receptors were collected from a woman aged 25 to 45 with multiple sclerosis. Both conserved end residues are trimmed from each CDR3. Clone size, where shown, is once, few, many, or a class for clones that have expanded.

V gene	J gene	clone size	CDR3 protein
TRBV24-1	TRBJ2-7	many	ATSHGAGGAGEQY
TRBV29-1	TRBJ2-1	many	SVGSTSGYSYNEQF
TRBV20-1	TRBJ2-7	many	SASVGGGSSYEQY
TRBV5-1	TRBJ2-7	many	ASSYPGYEQY
TRBV5-1	TRBJ2-1	many	ASSLDGMGSYNEQF
TRBV15	TRBJ2-4	many	ATSTLTSGGDIQY
TRBV5-1	TRBJ2-1	many	ASSLDGGRGNEQF
TRBV4-2	TRBJ2-1	many	ASSAGLAGGGDEQF
TRBV5-1	TRBJ2-1	many	ASSKLKADYNEQF
TRBV10-3	TRBJ2-1	many	AISGEIGNEQF
TRBV20-1	TRBJ2-3	many	SAGGGTSGDTQY
TRBV12-3/TRBV12-4	TRBJ2-1	few	ASSFHSGGAYNEQF
TRBV7-6	TRBJ2-1	many	ASSSKGGDEQF
TRBV15	TRBJ1-3	many	ATSREREMAGNTIY
TRBV20-1	TRBJ2-1	many	SARAGLAGVGNEQF
TRBV7-6	TRBJ2-5	-	ASSLDVAGQETQY
TRBV6-2/TRBV6-3	TRBJ1-6	many	ASSTLDRSSYNSPLH
TRBV5-1	TRBJ2-2	many	ASSLEGGGTGELF
TRBV6-5	TRBJ1-1	many	ASSQGADTEAF
TRBV5-1	TRBJ2-1	many	ASSPGQGRSNEQF
TRBV20-1	TRBJ2-7	many	SARDLRTSTYEQY
TRBV5-6	TRBJ2-1	many	ASSLRTGVLRLNEQF
TRBV5-1	TRBJ2-7	many	ASSLDTSYEQY
TRBV15	TRBJ2-1	many	ATSRVGIQWGYNEQF
TRBV14	TRBJ2-1	many	ASSPASWGMSEQF
TRBV20-1	TRBJ2-3	-	SAKGDKADTQY
TRBV20-1	TRBJ2-7	-	SARRSYEQY
TRBV11-2	TRBJ2-2	few	ASSQPGLTTGELF
TRBV6-6	TRBJ2-1	many	ASGLRTSVDNEQF
TRBV12-3/TRBV12-4	TRBJ1-5	many	ASSLGIYPNQPQH
TRBV29-1	TRBJ1-5	-	SVDPDYRGEISNKTQN
TRBV7-6	TRBJ2-3	few	ASSLVTGPSTDTQY
TRBV12-3/TRBV12-4	TRBJ2-7	few	ASSPTGTPRMQY
TRBV20-1	TRBJ2-4	few	APLAENIQY
TRBV7-9	TRBJ2-3	few	ASSLEPGLSTDTQY
TRBV20-1	TRBJ1-2	many	SASYQGGYT
TRBV10-3	TRBJ2-3	many	AITAEFTDTQY
TRBV3-1	TRBJ2-7	-	ASSQVERPYEQY
TRBV20-1	TRBJ1-1	many	SGIGPMNTEAF
TRBV20-1	TRBJ2-1	many	SASGGAGNEQF
TRBV10-3	TRBJ2-1	many	ATSSGPSAGYYEQF
TRBV5-1	TRBJ2-5	many	ASGTAQETQY
TRBV20-1	TRBJ1-1	-	SASVAELNTEAF
TRBV3-1	TRBJ2-1	many	ASSPYTSGPYNEQF
TRBV5-6	TRBJ2-1	-	ASSLVVKREQF
TRBV7-9	TRBJ2-1	many	ASSRLGRNEQF
TRBV12-3/TRBV12-4	TRBJ2-3	few	ASHGGQGAADTQY